Below, 19 T cell receptor beta chains from the same sample are listed, as sequenced in a study of T cells in Graves' hyperthyroidism and ophthalmopathy. The source material, RNA transcripts, was used to amplify TCR beta CDR3 regions. HTBI primers drove first-round RT-PCR of the TCR CDR3. In TCRdb, the multiplex PCR reads were re-called with MiXCR into one record per CDR3 protein. The repertoire consists of 270,000 or so distinct CDR3 sequences, with about 25% occurring once and the leading ten covering roughly 24%. The sequenced sample was blood. All receptors come from a middle-aged man with Graves' hyperthyroidism that later progressed to Graves' ophthalmopathy.

This clonotype has a count of ten or more. This rearrangement joins TRBV14 to TRBJ2-7; 13 bases are shared with TRBD2. The CDR3 is made up of 17 amino acids. CDR1 is SGHDN and CDR2 is FVKESK in the germline V gene. The ends lost 3 bases at V and 6 bases at J; junction bases unmatched: 11. The CDR3 DNA sequence: TGTGCCAGCAGCCAGGCGGGCCGACTAGCGGGAGGAATCGAGCAGTACTTC. Translation: CASSQAGRLAGGIEQYF.

This clonotype occurred many times. The V call is TRBV27, the J call TRBJ2-5, with TRBD2 identical over 11 bases. V lost 5 bases and J lost 2; bases outside the gene matches: 13. The CDR3 totals 18 residues. Germline lookup yields CDR1 MNHEY and CDR2 SMNVEV (reference sequence). The CDR3 DNA follows: TGTGCCAGCAGTCCGACACTCGGACTAGCGGGCCGACAAGAGACCCAGTACTTC. This encodes CASSPTLGLAGRQETQYF.

The chain employs TRBV12-3 or TRBV12-4 and TRBJ1-1; unclear D gene. Trimming left V 7 bases short and J 0 bases short, with 3 bases between. The CDR3 runs to 11 residues. The CDR3 reads CASIVNTEAFF. The CDR3 nucleotides are TGTGCCAGCATAGTGAACACTGAAGCTTTCTTT.

The genes are TRBV12-3 or TRBV12-4 and TRBJ2-7, with TRBD1 matching 7 bases. V shed 8 bases and J 2 bases; nucleotides not matched to a gene: 12. This CDR3 contains 15 residues. CDR3 amino acids: CASAHGLGTAYEQYF. CDR3 DNA: TGTGCCAGCGCGCACGGTTTAGGGACAGCCTACGAGCAGTACTTC.

CDR3 nucleotides: TGTGCCAGTAGTTTACTTGGGGACACGCAAGAGACCCAGTACTTC. Its translation: CASSLLGDTQETQYF. The chain combines TRBV19 with TRBJ2-5, with D possibly TRBD1 on 6 matching bases. Germline CDR1 LNHDA, CDR2 SQIVND (reference sequence). The CDR3 is 15 residues long. V was trimmed by 5 bases and J by 2 bases, leaving 15 bases between them.

This clonotype showed up many times. The chain recombines TRBV5-1 with TRBJ2-7; 13 bases match TRBD2. The V gene's germline CDR1 is SGHRS and CDR2 YFSETQ. The CDR3 totals 15 residues. V was clipped by 4 bases and J by 3 bases; unmatched bases: 4. The CDR3 here is CASSAGTSGNYEQYF. CDR3 nucleotides: TGCGCCAGCAGCGCGGGGACTAGCGGGAACTACGAGCAGTACTTC.

This chain links TRBV5-6 with TRBJ1-2; 7 bases are shared with TRBD1. The V gene's germline CDR1 is SGHDT and CDR2 YYEEEE. This CDR3 region has 14 residues. Trimming cost V 7 bases and J 5 bases; bases outside gene matches: 11. The CDR3 reads CASRYTTGHYGYTF. As DNA, the CDR3 is TGTGCCAGCCGATACACGACAGGGCATTATGGCTACACCTTC.

This chain links TRBV15 with TRBJ2-7, with D possibly being TRBD1 (7 bases). The better agreement between TRBJ2-5 and the DNA end casts doubt on the J call. CDR3 size: 13 residues. Per the germline V gene, CDR1 is LNHNV and CDR2 is YYDKDF (reference sequence). Here the CDR3 reads CATSRAGGETQYF. CDR3 sequence (DNA): TGTGCCACCAGCAGAGCAGGGGGGGAGACCCAGTACTTC.

This clonotype was recorded many times. The chain couples TRBV12-3 or TRBV12-4 to TRBJ2-2, with 13 bases that match TRBD2. The CDR3 length is 16 residues. The J segment lost 7 bases and the V segment lost 6 bases, leaving 8 bases of the junction unmatched. The CDR3: CASSSRTSGSGGELFF. The CDR3, as DNA: TGTGCCAGCAGCTCTAGGACTAGCGGGAGCGGCGGGGAGCTGTTTTTT.

This clonotype showed up many times. The gene calls are TRBV13 and TRBJ2-7; no firm D call. Trimming removed 0 bases at V and 5 bases at J, with 5 bases between. Per the germline V gene, CDR1 is PRHDT and CDR2 is FYEKMQ (reference sequence). This CDR3 is built from 12 residues. CDR3 residues: CASSLGPNEQYF. Here the CDR3 DNA reads TGTGCCAGCAGCTTAGGTCCGAACGAGCAGTACTTC.

In this sample, this clonotype turned up many times. The chain couples TRBV29-1 to TRBJ1-1; D is unresolved. The CDR3 totals 13 residues. CDR1 SQVTM and CDR2 ANQGSEA come from the germline V gene. V gave up 3 bases and J gave up 1 base, with 9 bases separating them. The chain's CDR3 is CSVEVSQNTEAFF. The CDR3 DNA follows: TGCAGCGTTGAGGTCAGCCAGAACACTGAAGCTTTCTTT.

This clonotype was picked up many times. This chain links TRBV6-5 with TRBJ2-7, with TRBD1 matching 7 bases. Per the germline V gene, CDR1 is MNHEY and CDR2 is SVGAGI. With 6 bases clipped from V and 3 bases from J, the junction kept 11 bases outside the gene matches. The length of the CDR3 is 15 residues. The CDR3, as DNA: TGTGCCAGCAGGACAGGACAGGTGAACCTCTACGAGCAGTACTTC. Its protein product is CASRTGQVNLYEQYF.

This clonotype turned up a few times. J is TRBJ2-2 and V is TRBV28; weak D call: TRBD1 (5 bases). CDR3 length: 14 residues. Germline assignment: CDR1 MDHEN and CDR2 SYDVKM. Trimming shortened V by 5 bases and J by 5 bases, and 12 bases separated the two germline ends. CDR3 amino acids: CASSPTAVTGELFF. CDR3 bases: TGTGCCAGCAGTCCGACAGCCGTTACCGGGGAGCTGTTTTTT.

This clonotype was found many times. The rearrangement joins TRBV7-6 to TRBJ2-2; no clear D gene. The length of the CDR3 is 14 residues. Germline CDR1 and CDR2: SGHVS and FNYEAQ. Trimming stripped 3 bases from V and 0 bases from J, with 5 bases between. Here the CDR3 DNA reads TGTGCCAGCAGCTTTTACCCGAACACCGGGGAGCTGTTTTTT. It specifies CASSFYPNTGELFF.

This clonotype was counted many times. The chain links TRBV20-1 to TRBJ1-1, with D unresolved. Germline values: CDR1 DFQATT, CDR2 SNEGSKA (reference sequence). CDR3 length: 13 residues. Trimming pared 1 base from V and 11 bases from J, leaving 17 bases between. The CDR3, as DNA: TGCAGTGCTAGAGTCCGGGCCTCCCTCTCGGCTTTCTTT. Translation: CSARVRASLSAFF.

The chain joins TRBV7-8 to TRBJ2-2, with 7 bases aligning to TRBD2. CDR1 and CDR2 (germline): SGHVS, FQNEAQ. The CDR3 is 16 residues long. J was trimmed by 6 bases and V by 3 bases; bases with no gene match: 10. DNA of the CDR3: TGTGCCAGCAGCTTTAGGGAGGGCGGGATCGCCGGGGAGCTGTTTTTT. It is translated as CASSFREGGIAGELFF. The whole variable domain, filled in from reference TRBV7-8 and TRBJ2-2, reads GAGVSQSPRYKVAKRGQDVALRCDPISGHVSLFWYQQALGQGPEFLTYFQNEAQLDKSGLPSDRFFAERPEGSVSTLKIQRTQQEDSAVYLCASSFREGGIAGELFFGEGSRLTVL.

Ten or more counts support this clonotype. The rearrangement joins TRBV30 to TRBJ2-2; 7 bases match TRBD2. The CDR3 totals 14 residues. The germline V gene has CDR1 GTSNPN and CDR2 SVGIG (reference sequence). V was pared by 3 bases and J by 1 base, with 2 bases of the junction left unmatched. The CDR3 sequence is CAWRVAGNTGELFF. The DNA for the CDR3 is TGTGCCTGGAGAGTAGCGGGGAACACCGGGGAGCTGTTTTTT.

This clonotype occurred a few times. The CDR3 sequence: CASSLGTANPLGTEAFF. CDR3 nucleotides: TGTGCCAGCAGCCTGGGGACAGCCAACCCCCTGGGCACTGAAGCTTTCTTT. The chain has TRBV3-1 and TRBJ1-1, with 7 bases fitting TRBD1. Losses at the gene ends were 4 bases for V and 4 bases for J; bases not matched to a gene: 15. Germline CDR1 LGHDT, CDR2 YNNKEL (reference sequence). The CDR3 length is 17 residues.

This clonotype showed up many times. This chain joins TRBV27 and TRBJ2-5, with TRBD2 matching over 12 bases. V dropped 5 bases and J dropped 0; count of bases not matched to a gene: 4. The CDR3 sequence is 16 residues long. Per the germline V gene, CDR1 is MNHEY and CDR2 is SMNVEV (reference sequence). CDR3 region: CASSVRLAGDQETQYF. The CDR3 coding sequence is TGTGCCAGCAGTGTCCGACTAGCGGGAGACCAAGAGACCCAGTACTTC.